This T cell receptor beta chain is drawn from a study of OX40 agonist ivuxolimab in advanced cancers. Overall study context: Aged about 23 to 90 with a mean of roughly 65 years, they were 82.7% male.

The study's findings and limits: At doses 0.1 to 3.0 mg/kg, CD4+ and CD8+ clones expanded.

Clones were sequenced by immunoSEQ multiplex PCR, and TCRdb holds only the in-frame ones, with some missing. The table has some 57,000 clones, about 82% seen once. Of note for this clone: Its antigen is not identified.

The CDR3 length is 16 residues. The trim removed 3 bases at V and 0 bases at J, leaving 2 bases unmatched. Germline V CDR1 and CDR2: SGHRS, YFSETQ. Sequences were derived from CD4+ or CD8+ T cells sorted from blood, sampled in a trial of the OX40 agonist ivuxolimab. This sequence joins TRBV5-1 and TRBJ2-2, with 10 bases fitting TRBD2. The origin of this receptor is an adult with an advanced solid tumor such as melanoma, head and neck, liver or kidney cancer. CDR3 residues: CASSWTSGANTGELFF. The CDR3 DNA is TGCGCCAGCAGCTGGACTAGCGGAGCGAACACCGGGGAGCTGTTTTTT.